There are a few counts of the clone carrying this T cell receptor (beta chain). This sample is drawn from a study of T-cell reconstitution after alpha-beta-depleted transplantation in children. J gave up 6 bases and V 5 bases, and 11 bases lay outside the gene matches. CDR1 is SGHTA, CDR2 FQGNSA, per germline. This CDR3 spans 17 amino acids. The library targeted TCRbeta and was prepared with unique molecular identifiers. One entry per CDR3 protein, called by TCRdb with MiXCR from the PCR reads. The sample includes around 340,000 distinct CDR3 sequences, about 14% of them seen just once. Sequenced material: PBMCs, taken from the stem cell graft. This receptor was taken from a human donor who donated a stem cell graft to a child with Fanconi anemia. This chain connects TRBV7-2 to TRBJ2-3; 13 nucleotides align to TRBD2. This CDR3 reads CASSDDPGLAGRDTQYF. The CDR3 nucleotides are TGTGCCAGCAGCGACGATCCGGGACTAGCGGGGCGGGATACGCAGTATTTT.